Listed below are T cell receptor beta chains from one sample, sequenced in a study of post-analysis software for immune sequencing data. TCRdb reanalysed the PCR reads using MiXCR and keeps one entry per CDR3 protein. The sample has roughly 200,000 distinct CDR3 sequences, approximately 29% seen once; the top ten hold approximately 3.6%. The sequenced sample was blood. The receptors derive from a girl younger than 18 with multiple sclerosis. The CDR3 runs from the conserved cysteine through the conserved F or W. A D gene is named only where the DNA matches it firmly. Only some rows state a clone size, as once, few, many or a class for expanded clones.

TRBV5-1,TRBJ2-7,many,NA,CASSLGPGNGYEQYF,TGCGCCAGCAGCTTGGGGCCAGGGAACGGCTACGAGCAGTACTTC
TRBV20-1,TRBJ1-2,many,NA,CSASQGRGANYGYTF,TGCAGTGCTAGTCAGGGTAGGGGGGCGAACTATGGCTACACCTTC
TRBV28,TRBJ2-7,few,TRBD1,CASRTLIVRDRGVEQYF,TGTGCCAGCAGAACCTTGATTGTCCGGGACAGGGGGGTCGAGCAGTACTTC
TRBV5-1,TRBJ2-1,many,NA,CASSLAGAVEQFF,TGCGCCAGCAGCTTGGCCGGGGCAGTTGAGCAGTTCTTC
TRBV5-1,TRBJ2-7,NA,TRBD2,CASSLEAGVREQYF,TGCGCCAGCAGCTTGGAAGCGGGAGTGCGCGAGCAGTACTTC
TRBV28,TRBJ2-1,NA,TRBD2,CASSRTSGRHSYNEQFF,TGTGCCAGCAGCCGGACTAGCGGGAGGCACTCCTACAATGAGCAGTTCTTC
TRBV27,TRBJ1-5,NA,NA,CASPLKGKGYSNQPQHF,TGTGCCAGCCCCTTAAAGGGGAAGGGGTATAGCAATCAGCCCCAGCATTTT
TRBV5-1,TRBJ2-7,many,NA,CASLLVKGTPYEQYF,TGCGCCAGCTTACTCGTCAAGGGTACCCCCTACGAGCAGTACTTC
TRBV6-6,TRBJ2-7,NA,NA,CVSSPTGTVTYEQYF,TGTGTCAGCAGTCCGACCGGGACGGTTACCTACGAGCAGTACTTC
TRBV6-5,TRBJ2-5,many,NA,CASGVGVQETQYF,TGTGCCAGCGGGGTTGGGGTCCAAGAGACCCAGTACTTC
TRBV4-2,TRBJ2-1,many,TRBD2,CATSAMDGTSEYNEQFF,TGTGCCACCTCAGCTATGGACGGGACTAGCGAGTACAATGAGCAGTTCTTC
TRBV5-1,TRBJ1-1,NA,NA,CASSSGTLGTEAFF,TGCGCCAGCAGCTCGGGGACTCTGGGCACTGAAGCTTTCTTT
TRBV5-1,TRBJ1-1,few,NA,CASSSQPTSEAFF,TGCGCCAGCAGCTCCCAACCCACATCTGAAGCTTTCTTT
TRBV28,TRBJ2-3,few,TRBD1,CASSRQGVGADTQYF,TGTGCCAGCAGCCGACAGGGGGTAGGGGCAGATACGCAGTATTTT
TRBV11-3,TRBJ1-1,few,NA,CASSSRGREAFF,TGTGCCAGCAGCTCCAGGGGAAGGGAAGCTTTCTTT
TRBV15,TRBJ1-1,NA,TRBD1,CATSRGGQGRTEAFF,TGTGCCACCAGCAGAGGAGGACAGGGGAGAACTGAAGCTTTCTTT
TRBV13,TRBJ2-7,few,TRBD2,CASHRGGTYEQYF,TGTGCCAGCCACCGGGGGGGGACTTACGAGCAGTACTTC
TRBV30,TRBJ1-1,NA,NA,CPTSRDTEAFF,TGCCCAACATCCAGGGACACCGAAGCTTTCTTT
TRBV6-5,TRBJ2-7,NA,TRBD1,CASRRERQGATYEQYF,TGTGCCAGCAGGAGGGAAAGGCAGGGGGCGACCTACGAGCAGTACTTC
TRBV4-1,TRBJ2-2,NA,NA,CASSQREANTGELFF,TGCGCCAGCAGCCAAAGGGAAGCGAACACCGGGGAGCTGTTTTTT
TRBV7-9,TRBJ2-3,NA,NA,CASSDSRAGDTQYF,TGTGCCAGCAGCGATTCTCGGGCAGGAGATACGCAGTATTTT
TRBV6-5,TRBJ2-3,many,NA,CASSPNPVRPTDTQYF,TGTGCCAGCAGCCCTAACCCAGTTCGTCCCACAGATACGCAGTATTTT
TRBV6-5,TRBJ2-2,few,TRBD2,CASSFGTSAFDGELFF,TGTGCCAGCAGTTTCGGGACTAGCGCTTTTGACGGGGAGCTGTTTTTT